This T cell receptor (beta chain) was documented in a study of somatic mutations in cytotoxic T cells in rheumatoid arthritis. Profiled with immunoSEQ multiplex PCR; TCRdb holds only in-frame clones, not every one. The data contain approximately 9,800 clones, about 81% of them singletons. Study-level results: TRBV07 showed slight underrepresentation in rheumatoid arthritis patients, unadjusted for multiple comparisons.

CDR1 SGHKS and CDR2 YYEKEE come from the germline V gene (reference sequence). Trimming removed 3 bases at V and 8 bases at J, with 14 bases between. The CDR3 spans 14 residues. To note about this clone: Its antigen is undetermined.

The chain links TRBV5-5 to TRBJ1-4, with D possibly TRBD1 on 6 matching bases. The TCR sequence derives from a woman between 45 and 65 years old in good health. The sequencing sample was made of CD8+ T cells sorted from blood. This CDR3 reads CASSSSGGLEKLFF. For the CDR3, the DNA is TGTGCCAGCAGCTCTTCGGGGGGGCTAGAAAAACTGTTTTTT.